The 14 T cell receptor beta chains below all came from one sample that was sequenced in a study of early T cells in non-severe SARS-CoV-2 infection. TCRdb processed the 5' RACE reads anew with MiXCR; each CDR3 protein has one entry. Among about 36,000 distinct CDR3 sequences, less than 8% were seen once, and the ten largest hold around 25%. Sequenced here: whole blood, sampled at baseline. Source of these receptors: an adult who was a healthcare worker with PCR-confirmed SARS-CoV-2 infection or an uninfected control (not recorded which).

This clonotype has more than one count but fewer than ten. This chain links TRBV28 with TRBJ2-3; D could derive from TRBD1 or TRBD2 (5 bases each). Deletions cut 3 bases from V and 3 bases from J, with 13 bases between. CDR3 size: 15 residues. Germline CDR1 is MDHEN and CDR2 is SYDVKM. This chain's CDR3 is CASSFGVGETDTQYF. The CDR3 DNA reads TGTGCCAGCAGTTTCGGAGTGGGGGAAACAGATACGCAGTATTTT.

As regards this clonotype: A much more abundant neighbour one base away suggests this may be a read error. The gene calls are TRBV5-1 and TRBJ2-7; D gene ambiguous. Germline V gene sequence: CDR1 SGHRS, CDR2 YFSETQ. V was cut by 0 bases and J by 2 bases, with 12 bases left in between. This CDR3 has 15 amino acids. The CDR3 loop is CASSLVGQRTYEQYF. The CDR3 bases are TGCGCCAGCAGCTTGGTCGGTCAGCGCACCTACGAGCAGTACTTC. Combining the CDR3 with reference TRBV5-1 and TRBJ2-7 gives the whole variable domain KAGVTQTPRYLIKTRGQQVTLSCSPISGHRSVSWYQQTPGQGLQFLFEYFSETQRNKGNFPGRFSGRQFSNSRSEMNVSTLELGDSALYLCASSLVGQRTYEQYFGPGTRLTVT.

There are many counts of this clonotype. The CDR3 sequence is CASSLNGRGPDTQYF. CDR3 DNA sequence: TGTGCCAGCAGCTTAAACGGGAGGGGTCCAGATACGCAGTATTTT. This rearrangement joins TRBV7-2 to TRBJ2-3; the match to TRBD2 covers 8 bases. The germline CDR1 and CDR2 sequences are SGHTA and FQGNSA. Trimming cost V 2 bases and J 4 bases; bases outside gene matches: 5. This CDR3 is built from 15 residues.

At least ten counts were recorded for this clonotype. This chain links TRBV7-2 with TRBJ2-7; 7 nucleotides line up with TRBD1. This CDR3 contains 15 residues. The germline CDR1 and CDR2 sequences are SGHTA and FQGNSA. With V trimmed by 2 bases and J by 1 base, 5 bases remained unmatched. Written as DNA, the CDR3 is TGTGCCAGCAGCTTAAGGGGGCGCGTTTCCTACGAGCAGTACTTC. Protein: CASSLRGRVSYEQYF.

This clonotype occurred many times. The rearrangement uses TRBV20-1 and TRBJ2-3; 9 nucleotides line up with TRBD2. This CDR3 region has 17 residues. Unmatched junction bases numbered 11, after V lost 3 bases and J lost 1 base. Per the germline V gene, CDR1 is DFQATT and CDR2 is SNEGSKA (reference sequence). DNA of the CDR3: TGCAGTGCTAGTACCTTTATAGCGGGAGTCCGCACAGATACGCAGTATTTT. Residues: CSASTFIAGVRTDTQYF.

There are a few counts of this clonotype. V is TRBV6-1 and J is TRBJ1-1, with 10 bases aligning to TRBD1. CDR1 is MNHNS, CDR2 SASEGT, per germline. J was trimmed by 0 bases and V by 6 bases; bases with no gene match: 7. This CDR3 has 16 residues. CDR3 DNA: TGTGCCAGCAGAGTAGGGACAGGGGCGATGAACACTGAAGCTTTCTTT. Residues: CASRVGTGAMNTEAFF.

The chain carries TRBV25-1 and TRBJ2-7, with TRBD1 identical over 9 bases. CDR3 length: 15 residues. Trimming took 3 bases from V and 0 from J; bases not matched to a gene: 3. The V gene's germline CDR1 is MGHDK and CDR2 SYGVNS. CDR3 amino acids: CASSDPGQGSYEQYF. CDR3 nucleotide sequence: TGTGCCAGCAGTGATCCGGGACAGGGCTCCTACGAGCAGTACTTC.

This clonotype has at least ten counts. The chain employs TRBV12-3 or TRBV12-4 and TRBJ2-3; no firm D call. This CDR3 comprises 17 residues. V lost 2 bases and J lost 5, with 20 bases in between. CDR3 residues: CASSLIPSLELGDTQYF. CDR3 DNA sequence: TGTGCCAGCAGTTTAATTCCGAGCTTGGAGCTCGGAGATACGCAGTATTTT.

This clonotype turned up a few times. DNA for the CDR3: TGTGCCAGCAGTTCCCAACTCACTAGGTCTGGGGCCAACGTCCTGACTTTC. As protein: CASSSQLTRSGANVLTF. The J gene is TRBJ2-6, the V gene TRBV12-3 or TRBV12-4, with D possibly TRBD2 on 5 matching bases. This CDR3 spans 17 amino acids. V lost 4 bases and J 1 base, leaving 14 bases between the germline ends.

Only a few counts were recorded for this clonotype. The V and J genes are TRBV6-1 and TRBJ2-7; tentative D call: TRBD2 (5 bases). Trimming removed 4 bases at V and 3 bases at J, with 10 bases between. This CDR3 comprises 13 residues. The germline gives CDR1 MNHNS, CDR2 SASEGT. The CDR3 DNA reads TGTGCCAGCAGTGTTGAGGGAAGCTACGAGCAGTACTTC. Amino acids: CASSVEGSYEQYF.

This clonotype has ten or more counts. The chain has TRBV6-5 and TRBJ1-3; D unresolved. The CDR3 totals 15 residues. Germline loops: CDR1 MNHEY, CDR2 SVGAGI. V shed 4 bases and J shed 0 bases, with 10 bases lying between them. CDR3 sequence reads: CASSSPGFSGNTIYF. As DNA, the CDR3 is TGTGCCAGCAGTTCCCCGGGATTCTCTGGAAACACCATATATTTT.

This clonotype was picked up many times. The rearrangement links TRBV7-9 to TRBJ1-1; D gene uncertain. V was trimmed by 5 bases and J by 4 bases, leaving 8 bases between them. The length of the CDR3 is 12 residues. CDR1 is SEHNR, CDR2 FQNEAQ, per germline (reference sequence). The DNA for the CDR3 is TGTGCCAGCAGCCTAAGAACCACTGAAGCTTTCTTT. Translated, it gives CASSLRTTEAFF.

The chain couples TRBV10-2 to TRBJ2-1; the match to TRBD2 covers 7 bases. V lost 8 bases, J lost 6 bases, and 7 bases stayed unmatched. This CDR3 region has 13 residues. CDR1 and CDR2 (germline): WSHSY, SAAADI. In nucleotides, the CDR3 is TGCGCCAGCGCGGGAGCCAGGACCAATGAGCAGTTCTTC. This gives the protein CASAGARTNEQFF.

The genes are TRBV15 and TRBJ2-7; possible D gene TRBD1, 6 bases. Germline loops: CDR1 LNHNV, CDR2 YYDKDF (reference sequence). V gave up 0 bases and J gave up 5 bases, with 11 bases separating them. The CDR3 spans 14 residues. The CDR3 DNA is TGTGCCACCAGCAGAGATTTGGCAGGGGACGAGCAGTACTTC. Protein: CATSRDLAGDEQYF.